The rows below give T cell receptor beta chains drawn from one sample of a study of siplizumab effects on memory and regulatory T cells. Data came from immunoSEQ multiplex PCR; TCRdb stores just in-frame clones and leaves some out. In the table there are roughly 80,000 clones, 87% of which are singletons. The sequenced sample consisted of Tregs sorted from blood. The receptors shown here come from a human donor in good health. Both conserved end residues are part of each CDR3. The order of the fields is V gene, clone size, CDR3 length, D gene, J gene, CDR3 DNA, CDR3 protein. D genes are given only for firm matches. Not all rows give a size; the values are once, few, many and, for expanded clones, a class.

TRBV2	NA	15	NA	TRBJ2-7	TGTGCCAGCAGGACTAGACAGGGCCTAGTCTACGAGCAGTACTTC	CASRTRQGLVYEQYF
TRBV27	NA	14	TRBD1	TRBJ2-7	TGTGCCAGCAGGCCGGGACAGCTCTCCTACGAGCAGTACTTC	CASRPGQLSYEQYF
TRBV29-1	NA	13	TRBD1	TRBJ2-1	TGCAGCGTTGGGGGACAGGGCTACAATGAGCAGTTCTTC	CSVGGQGYNEQFF
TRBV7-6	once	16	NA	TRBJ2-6	TGTGCCAGCAGCTTGGGTCGGCAAGGGGGGGCCAACGTCCTGACTTTC	CASSLGRQGGANVLTF
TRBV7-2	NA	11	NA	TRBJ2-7	TGTGCCAGCAGCCCGTCCTACGAGCAGTACTTC	CASSPSYEQYF
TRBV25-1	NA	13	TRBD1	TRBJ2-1	TGTGCCAGCAGTGGACAGGGGAGGAATGAGCAGTTCTTC	CASSGQGRNEQFF
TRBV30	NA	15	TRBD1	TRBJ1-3	TGTGCCTGGAGTTACCACGGGACAGAAGGAAACACCATATATTTT	CAWSYHGTEGNTIYF
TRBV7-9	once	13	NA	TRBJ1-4	TGTGCCAGCAGCCTAAGGGGGGAGGAAAAACTGTTTTTT	CASSLRGEEKLFF
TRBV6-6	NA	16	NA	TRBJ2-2	TGTGCCAGCAGTTACCCACTTACAGGGAACACCGGGGAGCTGTTTTTT	CASSYPLTGNTGELFF
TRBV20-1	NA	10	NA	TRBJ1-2	TGCAGTGCTAGGGTCTATGGCTACACCTTC	CSARVYGYTF
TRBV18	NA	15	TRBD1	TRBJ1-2	TGTGCCAGCTCACCTAACCGGGACAGCCTCTATGGCTACACCTTC	CASSPNRDSLYGYTF
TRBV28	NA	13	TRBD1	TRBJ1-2	TGTGCCAGCAGTGCCGGGACAGAGTATAGCTACACCTTC	CASSAGTEYSYTF
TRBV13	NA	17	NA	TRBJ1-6	TGTGCCAGCAGCTTCCAAGCGGTACTTAGAGGGGATTCACCCCTCCACTTT	CASSFQAVLRGDSPLHF
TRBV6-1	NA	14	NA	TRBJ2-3	TGTGCCGGGGAAAGGGGTCTAGACTCAGATACGCAGTATTTT	CAGERGLDSDTQYF